This T cell receptor beta chain appears in the sequencing data of a study of blood T cell repertoires in COVID-19. In the study overall: Researchers got acute and convalescent COVID-19 samples from the United States, Italy and Spain. Sources were T cells, B-cell-depleted T cells, or PBMCs; the material itself was cDNA or gDNA.

The ends lost 3 bases at V and 5 bases at J; junction bases unmatched: 6. Looked up from germline, CDR1 is SEHNR and CDR2 is FQNEAQ (reference sequence). This CDR3 has 14 residues. In the authors' methods: Counts of nucleated cells, estimated from reference gene primer amplification, were obtained. Here immunoSEQ multiplex PCR was the method, and the copy in TCRdb shows in-frame clones only, minus some. V, J and clone size are those of that table, while D and trimming were read from the DNA. In the table there are fewer than 450,000 clones, almost 90% of which are singletons. Sequenced sample: peripheral blood. The clonotype was recovered from a woman between 70 and 85 years old with COVID-19, enrolled during active disease. J is TRBJ1-2 and V is TRBV7-9; 7 nucleotides match TRBD1. The CDR3 spells CASSFPAGGYGYTF. In nucleotides, the CDR3 is TGTGCCAGCAGCTTTCCCGCAGGGGGGTATGGCTACACCTTC.